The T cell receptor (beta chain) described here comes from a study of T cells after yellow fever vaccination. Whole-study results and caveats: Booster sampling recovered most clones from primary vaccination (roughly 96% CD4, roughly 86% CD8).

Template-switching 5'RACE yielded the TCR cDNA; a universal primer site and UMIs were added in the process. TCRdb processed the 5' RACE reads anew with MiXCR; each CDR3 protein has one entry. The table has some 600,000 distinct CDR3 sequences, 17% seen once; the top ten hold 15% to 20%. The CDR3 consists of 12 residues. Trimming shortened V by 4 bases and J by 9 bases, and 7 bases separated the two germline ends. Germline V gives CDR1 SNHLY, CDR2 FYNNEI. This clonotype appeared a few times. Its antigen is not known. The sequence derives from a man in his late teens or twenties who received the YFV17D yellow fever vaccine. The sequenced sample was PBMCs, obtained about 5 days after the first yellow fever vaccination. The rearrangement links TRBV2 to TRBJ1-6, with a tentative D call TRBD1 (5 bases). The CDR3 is CASSGGVSPLHF. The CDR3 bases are TGTGCCAGCAGTGGAGGGGTTTCACCCCTCCACTTT.